This T cell receptor (beta chain) came from a study of shared clonotypes between healthy human individuals. At the level of the study: Researchers assigned three CD4 naive, three CD4 memory, two CD8 naive and one CD8 memory plate to each donor.

Study outcomes and limitations: The small donor group covered limited genetic and exposure diversity.

V shed 0 bases and J shed 7 bases, with 14 bases lying between them. CDR3 size: 16 residues. CDR1 is SGHNT, CDR2 YYREEE, per germline (reference sequence). Using immunoSEQ multiplex PCR, the repertoire was profiled, and TCRdb retains in-frame clones only, with some absent. The sample includes roughly 2.5 million clones, around nine tenths of them seen just once. On this clone: Its antigen remains unidentified.

Sequencing used naive CD4+ T cells sorted from blood. The subset here: CD45RA+ positively selected. The V call is TRBV5-4, the J call TRBJ1-6; maybe TRBD1 (5 bases). The sequence derives from a man between 18 and 29 years old in good health. The CDR3 bases are TGTGCCAGCAGCTTGGAGGGCAGGGTAAAAAATTCACCCCTCCACTTT. Translation gives CASSLEGRVKNSPLHF.